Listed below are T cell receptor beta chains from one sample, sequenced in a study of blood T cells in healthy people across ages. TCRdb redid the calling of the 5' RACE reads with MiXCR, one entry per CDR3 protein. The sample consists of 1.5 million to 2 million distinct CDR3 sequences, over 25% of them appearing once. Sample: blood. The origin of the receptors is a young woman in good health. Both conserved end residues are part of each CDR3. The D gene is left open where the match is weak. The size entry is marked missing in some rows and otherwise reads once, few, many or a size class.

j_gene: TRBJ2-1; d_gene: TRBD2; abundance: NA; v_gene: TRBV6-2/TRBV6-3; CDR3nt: TGTGCCAGCCTGAAGGTCGGACTAGCTTCCGACAATGAGCAGTTCTTC; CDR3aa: CASLKVGLASDNEQFF
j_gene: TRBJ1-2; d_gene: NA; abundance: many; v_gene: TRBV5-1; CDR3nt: TGCGCCAGCAGCTTTGGGACACCCTCCTATGGCTACACCTTC; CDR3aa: CASSFGTPSYGYTF
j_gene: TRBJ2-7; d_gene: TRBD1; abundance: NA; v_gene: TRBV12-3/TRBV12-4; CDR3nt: TGTGCCAGCAGTTTCCAGACAGGGGGCGAGCAGTACTTC; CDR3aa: CASSFQTGGEQYF
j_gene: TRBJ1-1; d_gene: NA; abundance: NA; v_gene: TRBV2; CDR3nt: TGTGCCAGCAGTGAGAGTGCATCCTCGCGGGCGAACACTGAAGCTTTCTTT; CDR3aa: CASSESASSRANTEAFF
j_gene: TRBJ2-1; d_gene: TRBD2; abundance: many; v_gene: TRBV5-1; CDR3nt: TGCGCCAGCAGCGAAGGGGAGGGTGAGCAGTTCTTC; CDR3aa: CASSEGEGEQFF
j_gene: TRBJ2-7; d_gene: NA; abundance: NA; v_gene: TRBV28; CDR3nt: TGTGCCAGCAGTTCGGACGGTTTGGTCCCCTACGAGCAGTACTTC; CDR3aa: CASSSDGLVPYEQYF
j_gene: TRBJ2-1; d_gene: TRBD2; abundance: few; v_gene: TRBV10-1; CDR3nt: TGCGCCAGCAGTGAGTCGGGACTAGCGGGTATATCCTACAATGAGCAGTTCTTC; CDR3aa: CASSESGLAGISYNEQFF
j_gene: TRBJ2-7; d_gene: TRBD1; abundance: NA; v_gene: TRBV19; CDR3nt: TGTGCCAGTAGACCTTCTGACAGGGAGGAGCAGTACTTC; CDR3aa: CASRPSDREEQYF
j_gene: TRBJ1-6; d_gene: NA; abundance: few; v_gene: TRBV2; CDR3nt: TGTGCCAGCAGTGAGACTGACTCCTATAATTCACCCCTCCACTTT; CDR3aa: CASSETDSYNSPLHF
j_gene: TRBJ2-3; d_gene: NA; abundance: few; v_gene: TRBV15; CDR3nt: TGTGCCACCCGATTGAGGTCAGAAGATACGCAGTATTTT; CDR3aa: CATRLRSEDTQYF
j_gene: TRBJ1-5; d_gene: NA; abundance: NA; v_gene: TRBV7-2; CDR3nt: TGTGCCAGCAGGTTAGGACACTATAGCAATCAGCCCCAGCATTTT; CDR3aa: CASRLGHYSNQPQHF
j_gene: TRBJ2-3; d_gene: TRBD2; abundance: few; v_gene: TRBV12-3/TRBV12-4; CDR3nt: TGTGCCAGCAGTTATCTAGCGGTCACAGATACGCAGTATTTT; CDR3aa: CASSYLAVTDTQYF
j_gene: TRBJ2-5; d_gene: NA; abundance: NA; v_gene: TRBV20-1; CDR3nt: TGCAGTGCTAGAGAGAGGGTCACCGCACGGGGGAGTGCCCAGTACTTC; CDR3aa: CSARERVTARGSAQYF
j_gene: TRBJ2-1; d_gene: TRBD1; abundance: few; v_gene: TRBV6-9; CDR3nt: TGTGCCAGCAGTTATTTACGTTGGACAGGGGACAATGAGCAGTTCTTC; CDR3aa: CASSYLRWTGDNEQFF
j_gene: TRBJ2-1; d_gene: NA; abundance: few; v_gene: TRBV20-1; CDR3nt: TGCAGTGCTGAAGACACTTACAATGAGCAGTTCTTC; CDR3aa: CSAEDTYNEQFF
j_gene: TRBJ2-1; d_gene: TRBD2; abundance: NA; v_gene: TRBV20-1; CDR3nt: TGCAGTGCTAGAGAACTAGCGGGGGGCCTTGGCTCCTACAATGAGCAGTTCTTC; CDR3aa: CSARELAGGLGSYNEQFF
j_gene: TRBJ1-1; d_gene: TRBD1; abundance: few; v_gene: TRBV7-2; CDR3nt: TGTGCCAGCAGCAGGGGACAGAGTAACACTGAAGCTTTCTTT; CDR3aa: CASSRGQSNTEAFF